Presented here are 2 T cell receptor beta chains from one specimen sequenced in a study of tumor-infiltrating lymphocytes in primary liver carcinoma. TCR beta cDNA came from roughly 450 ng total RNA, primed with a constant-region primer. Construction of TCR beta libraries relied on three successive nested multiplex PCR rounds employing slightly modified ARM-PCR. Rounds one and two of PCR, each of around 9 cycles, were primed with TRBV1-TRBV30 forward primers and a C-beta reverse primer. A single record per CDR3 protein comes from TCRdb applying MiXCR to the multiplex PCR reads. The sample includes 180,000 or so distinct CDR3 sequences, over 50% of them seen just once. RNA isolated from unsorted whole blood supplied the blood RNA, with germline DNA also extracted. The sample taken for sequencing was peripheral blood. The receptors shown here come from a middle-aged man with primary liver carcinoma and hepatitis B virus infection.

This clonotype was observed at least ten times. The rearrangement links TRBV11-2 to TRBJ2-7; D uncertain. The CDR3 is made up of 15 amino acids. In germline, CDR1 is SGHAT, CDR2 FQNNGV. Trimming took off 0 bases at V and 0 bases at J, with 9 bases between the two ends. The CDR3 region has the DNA TGTGCCAGCAGCTTAGACCCAGGTAACTCCTACGAGCAGTACTTC. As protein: CASSLDPGNSYEQYF.

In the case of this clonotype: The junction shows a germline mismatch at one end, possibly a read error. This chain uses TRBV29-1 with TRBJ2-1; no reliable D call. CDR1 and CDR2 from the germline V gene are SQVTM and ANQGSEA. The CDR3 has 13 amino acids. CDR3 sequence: CSVEDSTHNEQFF. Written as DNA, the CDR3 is TGCAGCGTTGAAGATAGTACTCACAATGAGCAATTCTTC.